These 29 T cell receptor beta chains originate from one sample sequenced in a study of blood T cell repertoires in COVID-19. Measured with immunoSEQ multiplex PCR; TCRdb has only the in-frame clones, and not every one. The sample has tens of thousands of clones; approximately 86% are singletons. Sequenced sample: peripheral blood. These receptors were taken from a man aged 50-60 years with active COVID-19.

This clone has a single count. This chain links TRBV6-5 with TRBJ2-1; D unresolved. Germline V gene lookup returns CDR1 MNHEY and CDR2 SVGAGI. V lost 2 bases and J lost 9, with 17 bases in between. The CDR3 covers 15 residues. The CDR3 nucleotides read TGTGCCAGCAGTTACCACCAAGTCACAGTCGCTGAGCAGTTCTTC. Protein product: CASSYHQVTVAEQFF.

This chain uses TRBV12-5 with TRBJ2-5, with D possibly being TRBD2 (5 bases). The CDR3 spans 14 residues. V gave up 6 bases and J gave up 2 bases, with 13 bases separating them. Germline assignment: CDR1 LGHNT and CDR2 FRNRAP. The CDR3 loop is CASGVAGIQETQYF. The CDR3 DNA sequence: TGTGCTAGTGGCGTGGCCGGGATTCAAGAGACCCAGTACTTC. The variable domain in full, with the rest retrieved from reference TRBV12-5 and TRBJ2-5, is DARVTQTPRHKVTEMGQEVTMRCQPILGHNTVFWYRQTMMQGLELLAYFRNRAPLDDSGMPKDRFSAEMPDATLATLKIQPSEPRDSAVYFCASGVAGIQETQYFGPGTRLLVL.

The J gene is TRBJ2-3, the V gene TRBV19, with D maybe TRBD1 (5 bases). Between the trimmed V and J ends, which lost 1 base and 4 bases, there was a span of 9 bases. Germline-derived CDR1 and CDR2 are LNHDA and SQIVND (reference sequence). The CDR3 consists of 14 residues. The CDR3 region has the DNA TGTGCCAGTAGTATAGGAAGGGGCCCAGATACGCAGTATTTT. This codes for CASSIGRGPDTQYF. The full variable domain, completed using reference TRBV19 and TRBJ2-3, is DGGITQSPKYLFRKEGQNVTLSCEQNLNHDAMYWYRQDPGQGLRLIYYSQIVNDFQKGDIAEGYSVSREKKESFPLTVTSAQKNPTAFYLCASSIGRGPDTQYFGPGTRLTVL.

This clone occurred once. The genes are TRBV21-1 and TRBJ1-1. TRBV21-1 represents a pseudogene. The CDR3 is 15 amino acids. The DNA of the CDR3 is TGTGCCAGCAGCAAAGTGCGCCGGAGGGACACTGAAGCTTTCTTT. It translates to CASSKVRRRDTEAFF.

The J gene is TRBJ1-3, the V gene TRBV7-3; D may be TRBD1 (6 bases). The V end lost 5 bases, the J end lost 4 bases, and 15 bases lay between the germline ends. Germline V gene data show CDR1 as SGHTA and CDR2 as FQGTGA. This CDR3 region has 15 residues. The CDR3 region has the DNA TGTGCCAGCAGCCAAGGGTCTAGGGGGGGAAACACCATATATTTT. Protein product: CASSQGSRGGNTIYF.

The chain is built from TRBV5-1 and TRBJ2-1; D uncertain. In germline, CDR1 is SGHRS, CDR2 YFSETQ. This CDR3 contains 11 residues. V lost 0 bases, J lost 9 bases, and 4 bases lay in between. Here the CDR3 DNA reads TGCGCCAGCAGCTTGGATAGTGAGCAGTTCTTC. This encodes CASSLDSEQFF.

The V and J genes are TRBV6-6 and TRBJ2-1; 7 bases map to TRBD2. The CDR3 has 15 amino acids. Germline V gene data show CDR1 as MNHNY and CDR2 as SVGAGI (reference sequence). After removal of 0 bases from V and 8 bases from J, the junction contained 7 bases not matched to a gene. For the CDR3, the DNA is TGTGCCAGCAGTTACTCCGGAGGACTAGGGGATGAGCAGTTCTTC. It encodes CASSYSGGLGDEQFF.

The CDR3 loop reads CASRRTPGQGFKVTEAFF. CDR3 sequence (DNA): TGTGCCAGCAGGCGAACCCCGGGACAGGGCTTCAAGGTCACTGAAGCTTTCTTT. This chain links TRBV9 with TRBJ1-1; 9 positions agree with TRBD1. Germline trimming cut 5 bases from V and 4 bases from J; bases unmatched to any gene: 18. There are 18 residues in the CDR3. CDR1 is SGDLS, CDR2 YYNGEE, per germline.

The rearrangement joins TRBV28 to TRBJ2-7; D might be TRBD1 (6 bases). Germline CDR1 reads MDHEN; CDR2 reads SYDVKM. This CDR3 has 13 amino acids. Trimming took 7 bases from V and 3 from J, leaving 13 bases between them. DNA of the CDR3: TGTGCCAGCAACGAAGGGACAAACTACGAGCAGTACTTC. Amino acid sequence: CASNEGTNYEQYF.

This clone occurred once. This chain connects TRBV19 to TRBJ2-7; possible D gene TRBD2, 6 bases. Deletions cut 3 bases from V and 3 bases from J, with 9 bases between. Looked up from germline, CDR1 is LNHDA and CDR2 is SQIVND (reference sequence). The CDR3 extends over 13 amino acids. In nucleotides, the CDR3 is TGTGCCAGTAGTATCCGGCGGGGCTACGAGCAGTACTTC. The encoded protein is CASSIRRGYEQYF.

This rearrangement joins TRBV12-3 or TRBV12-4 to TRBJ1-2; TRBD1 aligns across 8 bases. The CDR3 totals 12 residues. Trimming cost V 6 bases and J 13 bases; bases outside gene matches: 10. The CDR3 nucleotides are TGTGCCAGCAGCAGCTCGGGCAGGGGGCTCACCTTC. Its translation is CASSSSGRGLTF.

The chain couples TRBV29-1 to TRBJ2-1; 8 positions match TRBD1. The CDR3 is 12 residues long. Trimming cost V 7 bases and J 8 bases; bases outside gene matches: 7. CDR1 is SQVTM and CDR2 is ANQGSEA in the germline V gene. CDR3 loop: CSARQGNYEQFF. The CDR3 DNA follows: TGCAGCGCTAGACAGGGGAACTATGAGCAGTTCTTC.

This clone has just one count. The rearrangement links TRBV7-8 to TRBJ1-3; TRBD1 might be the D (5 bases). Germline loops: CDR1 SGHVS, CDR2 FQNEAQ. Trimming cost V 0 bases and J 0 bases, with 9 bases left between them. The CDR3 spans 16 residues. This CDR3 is CASSLAGRHSGNTIYF. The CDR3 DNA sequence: TGTGCCAGCAGCTTAGCGGGGCGTCACTCTGGAAACACCATATATTTT.

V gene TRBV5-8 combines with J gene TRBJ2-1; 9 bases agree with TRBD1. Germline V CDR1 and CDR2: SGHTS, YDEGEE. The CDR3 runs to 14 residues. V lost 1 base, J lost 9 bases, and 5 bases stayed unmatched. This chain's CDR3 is CASSLRTGVSEQFF. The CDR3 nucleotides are TGTGCCAGCAGCTTGAGGACAGGGGTTAGTGAGCAGTTCTTC.

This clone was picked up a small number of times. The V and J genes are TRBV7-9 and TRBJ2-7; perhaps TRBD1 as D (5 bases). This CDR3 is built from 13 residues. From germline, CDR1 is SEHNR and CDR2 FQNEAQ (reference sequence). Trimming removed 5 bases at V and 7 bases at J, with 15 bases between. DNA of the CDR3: TGTGCCAGCAGCATTCCGGCCGGACATGAGCAGTACTTC. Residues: CASSIPAGHEQYF.

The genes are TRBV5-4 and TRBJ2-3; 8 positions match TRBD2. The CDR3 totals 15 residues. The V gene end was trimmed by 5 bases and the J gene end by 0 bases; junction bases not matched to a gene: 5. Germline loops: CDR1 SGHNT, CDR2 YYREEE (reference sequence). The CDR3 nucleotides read TGTGCCAGCAGTTTAGCGGGGTCTAGCACAGATACGCAGTATTTT. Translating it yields CASSLAGSSTDTQYF.

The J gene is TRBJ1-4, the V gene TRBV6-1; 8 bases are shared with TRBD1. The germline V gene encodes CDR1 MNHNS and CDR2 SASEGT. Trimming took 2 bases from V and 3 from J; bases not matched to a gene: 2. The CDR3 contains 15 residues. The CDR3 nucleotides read TGTGCCAGCAGTGAATGGACAGGGTCTAATGAAAAACTGTTTTTT. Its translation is CASSEWTGSNEKLFF.

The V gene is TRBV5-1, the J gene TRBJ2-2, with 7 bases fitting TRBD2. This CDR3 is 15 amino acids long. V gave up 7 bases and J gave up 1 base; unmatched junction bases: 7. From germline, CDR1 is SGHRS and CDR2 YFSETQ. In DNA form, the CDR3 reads TGCGCCAGCTCCGGGACTACCATGAACACCGGGGAGCTGTTTTTT. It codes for CASSGTTMNTGELFF.

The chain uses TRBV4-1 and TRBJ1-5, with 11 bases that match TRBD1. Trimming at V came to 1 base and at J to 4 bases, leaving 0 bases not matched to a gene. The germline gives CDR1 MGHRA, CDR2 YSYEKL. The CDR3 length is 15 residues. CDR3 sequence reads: CASSQGDRGNQPQHF. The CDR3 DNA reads TGCGCCAGCAGCCAAGGGGACAGGGGGAATCAGCCCCAGCATTTT.

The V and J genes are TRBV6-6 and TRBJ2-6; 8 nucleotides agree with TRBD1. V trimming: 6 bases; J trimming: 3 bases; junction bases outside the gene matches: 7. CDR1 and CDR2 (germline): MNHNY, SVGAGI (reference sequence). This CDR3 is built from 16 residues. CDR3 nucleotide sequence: TGTGCCAGCAGGCCTGGACAGGGCCTTGGGGCCAACGTCCTGACTTTC. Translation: CASRPGQGLGANVLTF.

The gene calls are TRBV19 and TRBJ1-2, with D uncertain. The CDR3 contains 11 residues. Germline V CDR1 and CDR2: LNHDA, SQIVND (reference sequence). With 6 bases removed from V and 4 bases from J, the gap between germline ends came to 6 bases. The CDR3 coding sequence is TGTGCCAGTAGGCTCGGCTATGGCTACACCTTC. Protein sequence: CASRLGYGYTF.

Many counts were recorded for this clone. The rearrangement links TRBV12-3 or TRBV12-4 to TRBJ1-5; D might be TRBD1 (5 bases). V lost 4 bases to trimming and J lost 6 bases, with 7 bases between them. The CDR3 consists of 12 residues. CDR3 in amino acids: CASSSGGQPQHF. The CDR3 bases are TGTGCCAGCAGTTCCGGGGGTCAGCCCCAGCATTTT.

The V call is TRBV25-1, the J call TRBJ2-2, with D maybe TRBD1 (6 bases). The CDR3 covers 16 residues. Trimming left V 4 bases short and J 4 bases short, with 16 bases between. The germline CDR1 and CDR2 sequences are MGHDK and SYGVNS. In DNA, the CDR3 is TGTGCCAGCAGTGGACTACAGGGCTTGGGCACCGGGGAGCTGTTTTTT. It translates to CASSGLQGLGTGELFF.

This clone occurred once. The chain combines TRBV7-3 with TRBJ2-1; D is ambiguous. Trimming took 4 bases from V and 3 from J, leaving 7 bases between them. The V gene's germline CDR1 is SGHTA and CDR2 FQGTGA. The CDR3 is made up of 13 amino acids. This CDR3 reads CASSSSDYNEQFF. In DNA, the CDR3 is TGTGCCAGCAGCTCGTCAGACTACAATGAGCAGTTCTTC.

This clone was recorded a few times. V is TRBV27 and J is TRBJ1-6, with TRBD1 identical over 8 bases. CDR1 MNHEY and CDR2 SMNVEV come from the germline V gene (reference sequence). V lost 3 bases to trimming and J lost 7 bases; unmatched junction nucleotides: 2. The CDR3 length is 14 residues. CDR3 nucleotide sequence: TGTGCCAGCAGTTTGAGACAGGGGAATTCACCCCTCCACTTT. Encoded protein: CASSLRQGNSPLHF.

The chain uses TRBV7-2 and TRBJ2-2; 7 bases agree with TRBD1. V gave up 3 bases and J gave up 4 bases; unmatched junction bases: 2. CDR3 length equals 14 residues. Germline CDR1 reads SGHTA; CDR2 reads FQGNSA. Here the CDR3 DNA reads TGTGCCAGCAGCTTGACAGGGATCACCGGGGAGCTGTTTTTT. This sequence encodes CASSLTGITGELFF.

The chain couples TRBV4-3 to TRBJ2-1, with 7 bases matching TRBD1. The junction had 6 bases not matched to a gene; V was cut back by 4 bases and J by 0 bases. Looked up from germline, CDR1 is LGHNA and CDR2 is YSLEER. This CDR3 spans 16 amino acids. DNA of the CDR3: TGCGCCAGCAGCCGTGACCGGGACAGCTCCTACAATGAGCAGTTCTTC. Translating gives CASSRDRDSSYNEQFF.

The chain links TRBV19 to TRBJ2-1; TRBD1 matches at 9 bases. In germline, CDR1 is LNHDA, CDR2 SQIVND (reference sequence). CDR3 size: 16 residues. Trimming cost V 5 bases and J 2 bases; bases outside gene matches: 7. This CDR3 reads CASSALDRGAYNEQFF. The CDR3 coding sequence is TGTGCCAGTAGTGCTCTGGACAGGGGAGCCTACAATGAGCAGTTCTTC.

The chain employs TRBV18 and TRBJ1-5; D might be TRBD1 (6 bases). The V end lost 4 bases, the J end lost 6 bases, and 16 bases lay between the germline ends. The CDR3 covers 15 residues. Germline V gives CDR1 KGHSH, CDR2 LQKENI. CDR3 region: CASSQARGVRQPQHF. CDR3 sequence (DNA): TGTGCCAGCTCACAAGCCAGGGGTGTCCGTCAGCCCCAGCATTTT.